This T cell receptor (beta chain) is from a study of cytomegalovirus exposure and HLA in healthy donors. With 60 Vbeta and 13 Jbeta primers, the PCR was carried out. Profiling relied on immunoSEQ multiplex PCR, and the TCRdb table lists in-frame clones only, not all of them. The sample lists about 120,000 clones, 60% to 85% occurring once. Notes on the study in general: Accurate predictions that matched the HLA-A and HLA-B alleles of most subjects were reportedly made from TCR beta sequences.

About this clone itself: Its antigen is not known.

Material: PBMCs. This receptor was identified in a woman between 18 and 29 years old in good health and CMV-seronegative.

The CDR3 loop is CASRADRTNSPLHF. The CDR3 nucleotides are TGTGCCAGCAGGGCGGACAGGACCAATTCACCCCTCCACTTT. V gene TRBV27 combines with J gene TRBJ1-6; 7 bases map to TRBD1. Germline lookup yields CDR1 MNHEY and CDR2 SMNVEV (reference sequence). Unmatched junction bases numbered 6, after V lost 6 bases and J lost 7 bases. The CDR3 contains 14 residues.